These 13 T cell receptor beta chains share one sample of origin, sequenced in a study of blood T cell repertoires in COVID-19 (TCRdb year 2020). Library preparation used the immunoSEQ multiplex PCR assay. TCRdb took over this immuneACCESS table, retaining in-frame rearrangements with V and J assigned. Such tables are incomplete; in checked studies, under half of the missing clones stem from an unresolved V gene, and the remainder is unexplained. This sample holds more than 250,000 clones; 86% were observed only once. 1.5% to 2% of the sample is in the top ten clones. The sample comprised peripheral blood. The source is a woman in her fifties or sixties with acute or convalescent COVID-19.

The V and J genes are TRBV2 and TRBJ2-1, with a possible D match to TRBD2 (6 bases). Looked up from germline, CDR1 is SNHLY and CDR2 is FYNNEI. The CDR3 runs to 13 residues. The V and J ends lost 7 bases and 7 bases respectively, with 14 bases between them. CDR3 bases: TGTGCCAGCAACGAGCGGGCTCGGAATGAGCAGTTCTTC. It is translated as CASNERARNEQFF.

The chain employs TRBV6-5 and TRBJ1-1; D unclear. V lost 8 bases and J lost 5, with 9 bases in between. The CDR3 is 11 residues long. The germline V gene encodes CDR1 MNHEY and CDR2 SVGAGI. The CDR3 here is CASYRRTEAFF. The CDR3 bases are TGTGCCAGCTATCGCAGGACTGAAGCTTTCTTT.

The V and J genes are TRBV10-1 and TRBJ2-7, with TRBD1 as a possible D gene (6 bases). The CDR3 is 16 amino acids. CDR1 WNHNN and CDR2 SYGVQD come from the germline V gene (reference sequence). V shed 8 bases and J shed 6 bases, with 26 bases lying between them. CDR3 sequence: CASLFSVRQAVCEQYF. For the CDR3, the DNA is TGCGCCAGCCTATTCTCGGTGCGACAGGCTGTCTGCGAGCAGTACTTC.

J is TRBJ2-2 and V is TRBV11-2; tentative D call: TRBD2 (6 bases). The germline V gene encodes CDR1 SGHAT and CDR2 FQNNGV. This CDR3 is 15 amino acids long. Trimming stripped 5 bases from V and 0 bases from J, with 10 bases between. CDR3 protein: CASSLGTANTGELFF. The CDR3 DNA is TGTGCCAGCAGCCTCGGGACTGCGAACACCGGGGAGCTGTTTTTT.

This sequence joins TRBV29-1 and TRBJ2-2; 7 bases agree with TRBD1. The CDR3 runs to 13 residues. V shed 6 bases, J shed 6 bases, and the junction held 7 bases outside the gene matches. Per germline, CDR1 SQVTM and CDR2 ANQGSEA. The CDR3 spells CSVNRGPPGELFF. The CDR3 DNA is TGCAGCGTCAACAGGGGTCCGCCCGGGGAGCTGTTTTTT.

The chain combines TRBV7-8 with TRBJ2-7; 8 positions agree with TRBD2. The V gene end was trimmed by 8 bases and the J gene end by 1 base; junction bases not matched to a gene: 10. CDR1 and CDR2 (germline): SGHVS, FQNEAQ. The CDR3 is made up of 15 amino acids. The CDR3 sequence: CASRIIAGGSYEQYF. The CDR3 coding sequence is TGTGCCAGCCGGATTATCGCGGGAGGTTCCTACGAGCAGTACTTC.

CDR3 in DNA: TGTGCCAGCAGTTTACGGACAGGTGGCGAAAAACTGTTTTTT. Amino acids: CASSLRTGGEKLFF. The chain has TRBV28 and TRBJ1-4; TRBD1 matches at 7 bases. The CDR3 runs 14 residues. V lost 2 bases to trimming and J lost 8 bases; unmatched junction nucleotides: 5. Germline V gene sequence: CDR1 MDHEN, CDR2 SYDVKM.

The J gene is TRBJ2-7, the V gene TRBV12-3 or TRBV12-4; D remains ambiguous. V was pared by 6 bases and J by 0 bases, with 6 bases between. This CDR3 has 12 residues. DNA of the CDR3: TGTGCCAGCAGCGGTAGCTCCTACGAGCAGTACTTC. This codes for CASSGSSYEQYF.

This chain connects TRBV19 to TRBJ2-1, with 7 bases matching TRBD1. There are 17 residues in the CDR3. Germline lookup yields CDR1 LNHDA and CDR2 SQIVND (reference sequence). V gave up 5 bases and J gave up 2 bases; unmatched junction bases: 12. The CDR3 DNA reads TGTGCCAGTAGTCTCCTCCCGACAGGGCCGACCTACAATGAGCAGTTCTTC. Amino acids: CASSLLPTGPTYNEQFF.

V usage is TRBV5-4 and J usage is TRBJ2-5; TRBD2 aligns across 10 bases. CDR3 length: 15 residues. The V gene's germline CDR1 is SGHNT and CDR2 YYREEE (reference sequence). The junction had 6 bases not matched to a gene; V was cut back by 4 bases and J by 3 bases. In DNA, the CDR3 is TGTGCCAGCAGCACCCCGGGACTAGCGAAAGAGACCCAGTACTTC. Protein: CASSTPGLAKETQYF. Using reference TRBV5-4 and TRBJ2-5 for the parts outside the CDR3, the full variable domain is ETGVTQSPTHLIKTRGQQVTLRCSSQSGHNTVSWYQQALGQGPQFIFQYYREEENGRGNFPPRFSGLQFPNYSSELNVNALELDDSALYLCASSTPGLAKETQYFGPGTRLLVL.

The chain carries TRBV6-5 and TRBJ2-1, with TRBD1 matching 7 bases. This CDR3 has 14 amino acids. Unmatched junction bases numbered 8, after V lost 7 bases and J lost 5 bases. CDR1 is MNHEY and CDR2 is SVGAGI in the germline V gene. CDR3 residues: CASTRGRGHNEQFF. The CDR3 DNA is TGTGCCAGCACTAGGGGGCGAGGACACAATGAGCAGTTCTTC.

This sequence joins TRBV24-1 and TRBJ1-2; D not certain. The ends were cut back, 6 bases at V and 8 bases at J, with 9 bases in the middle. Germline CDR1 and CDR2: KGHDR and SFDVKD. The CDR3 runs to 11 residues. The CDR3 reads CATSKSGGYTF. CDR3 bases: TGTGCCACCAGTAAAAGCGGGGGCTACACCTTC.

V usage is TRBV5-1 and J usage is TRBJ2-7, with 7 bases fitting TRBD2. The length of the CDR3 is 16 residues. CDR1 is SGHRS and CDR2 is YFSETQ in the germline V gene. J lost 5 bases, V lost 0 bases, and 11 bases had no gene match. CDR3 sequence reads: CASSLDRGEGINEQYF. The CDR3 DNA reads TGCGCCAGCAGCTTGGACCGGGGGGAGGGTATCAACGAGCAGTACTTC.